The 32 T cell receptor beta chains reported below all come from one sample, sequenced in a study of early T cells in non-severe SARS-CoV-2 infection. TCRdb redid the calling of the 5' RACE reads with MiXCR, one entry per CDR3 protein. The sample records 75,000 to 100,000 distinct CDR3 sequences, more than 13% being singletons. Sequenced input: whole blood. These receptors originate from an adult who was a healthcare worker with PCR-confirmed SARS-CoV-2 infection or an uninfected control (not recorded which).

The chain recombines TRBV18 with TRBJ2-7, with a tentative D call TRBD2 (5 bases). This CDR3 is 13 amino acids long. Trimming pared 5 bases from V and 4 bases from J, leaving 12 bases between. CDR1 and CDR2 from the germline V gene are KGHSH and LQKENI. Here the CDR3 reads CASSDTRSYEQYF. CDR3 nucleotides: TGTGCCAGCTCAGACACTAGGTCTTACGAGCAGTACTTC.

The genes are TRBV10-3 and TRBJ1-1; 8 nucleotides align to TRBD1. CDR3 length: 14 residues. CDR1 is ENHRY, CDR2 SYGVKD, per germline. J was trimmed by 6 bases and V by 5 bases; bases with no gene match: 8. CDR3: CAISMTGDESEAFF. In DNA form, the CDR3 reads TGTGCCATCAGTATGACAGGGGATGAATCTGAAGCTTTCTTT.

V usage is TRBV7-9 and J usage is TRBJ2-7, with 8 bases fitting TRBD1. V shed 4 bases and J 1 base; nucleotides not matched to a gene: 3. This CDR3 has 14 residues. Germline assignment: CDR1 SEHNR and CDR2 FQNEAQ (reference sequence). CDR3 sequence (DNA): TGTGCCAGCAGCTCGAGACAGGGGTCCTACGAGCAGTACTTC. Protein sequence: CASSSRQGSYEQYF.

V is TRBV20-1 and J is TRBJ1-4; unclear D gene. With 2 bases removed from V and 8 bases from J, the gap between germline ends came to 12 bases. The CDR3 is 13 residues long. Looked up from germline, CDR1 is DFQATT and CDR2 is SNEGSKA (reference sequence). The CDR3 sequence: CSARKRLWEKLFF. Written as DNA, the CDR3 is TGCAGTGCTAGAAAAAGGCTATGGGAAAAACTGTTTTTT.

At least ten counts were recorded for this clonotype. This chain connects TRBV19 to TRBJ1-5; D is uncertain. V lost 4 bases and J 10 bases, leaving 11 bases between the germline ends. The CDR3 has 12 residues. Germline CDR1 LNHDA, CDR2 SQIVND (reference sequence). The CDR3: CASSTLERPQHF. The CDR3 nucleotides are TGTGCCAGTAGTACTTTAGAGCGTCCCCAGCATTTT.

The chain has TRBV28 and TRBJ2-5; unclear D gene. The CDR3 is 12 amino acids. Per the germline V gene, CDR1 is MDHEN and CDR2 is SYDVKM. V was clipped by 6 bases and J by 5 bases, with 10 bases between them. CDR3 sequence reads: CASSTPAETQYF. CDR3 coding DNA: TGTGCCAGCAGCACACCTGCGGAGACCCAGTACTTC.

The genes are TRBV6-2 or TRBV6-3 and TRBJ2-5; D gene unclear. The germline V gene encodes CDR1 MNHEY and CDR2 SVGEGT. CDR3 length: 13 amino acids. V was clipped by 4 bases and J by 5 bases, with 11 bases between them. CDR3 sequence (DNA): TGTGCCAGCAGTTCTCGATTCCACGAGACCCAGTACTTC. Protein product: CASSSRFHETQYF.

The V and J genes are TRBV9 and TRBJ2-3; no reliable D call. Per germline, CDR1 SGDLS and CDR2 YYNGEE. The V gene lost 0 bases and the J gene lost 4 bases, with 9 bases spanning the gap. The CDR3 contains 14 residues. The CDR3 reads CASSVASWADTQYF. The CDR3 DNA follows: TGTGCCAGCAGCGTAGCGTCGTGGGCAGATACGCAGTATTTT.

The chain combines TRBV5-6 with TRBJ2-5, with 7 positions matching TRBD1. The CDR3 sequence is 13 residues long. The germline V gene has CDR1 SGHDT and CDR2 YYEEEE. V shed 4 bases and J 5 bases; nucleotides not matched to a gene: 5. DNA for the CDR3: TGTGCCAGCAGCCAGACAGGGTTGGAGACCCAGTACTTC. It translates to CASSQTGLETQYF. Complete variable domain (other parts from reference TRBV5-6 and TRBJ2-5): DAGVTQSPTHLIKTRGQQVTLRCSPKSGHDTVSWYQQALGQGPQFIFQYYEEEERQRGNFPDRFSGHQFPNYSSELNVNALLLGDSALYLCASSQTGLETQYFGPGTRLLVL.

This clonotype was observed a single time. This chain joins TRBV11-2 and TRBJ2-3; TRBD1 might be the D (6 bases). This CDR3 comprises 15 residues. Germline values: CDR1 SGHAT, CDR2 FQNNGV. V gave up 3 bases and J gave up 0 bases, with 10 bases separating them. The CDR3: CASSLGDTSTDTQYF. CDR3 nucleotides: TGTGCCAGCAGCTTGGGGGACACCAGCACAGATACGCAGTATTTT. Complete variable domain (other parts from reference TRBV11-2 and TRBJ2-3): EAGVAQSPRYKIIEKRQSVAFWCNPISGHATLYWYQQILGQGPKLLIQFQNNGVVDDSQLPKDRFSAERLKGVDSTLKIQPAKLEDSAVYLCASSLGDTSTDTQYFGPGTRLTVL.

V and J are TRBV20-1 and TRBJ2-7; TRBD2 aligns across 10 bases. The CDR3 has 14 amino acids. The J segment lost 0 bases and the V segment lost 6 bases, leaving 5 bases of the junction unmatched. Germline V gene data show CDR1 as DFQATT and CDR2 as SNEGSKA (reference sequence). The chain's CDR3 is CSATGTSVSYEQYF. The CDR3 DNA reads as TGCAGTGCAACCGGGACTAGCGTCTCCTACGAGCAGTACTTC.

The chain couples TRBV3-1 to TRBJ2-1; no firm D call. Germline V lookup: CDR1 LGHDT, CDR2 YNNKEL (reference sequence). The V gene lost 4 bases and the J gene lost 7 bases, with 17 bases spanning the gap. The CDR3 has 15 residues. The DNA of the CDR3 is TGTGCCAGCAGCCGCGTTAGTGGACCGTGTAATGAGCAGTTCTTC. Translated, it gives CASSRVSGPCNEQFF.

This clonotype has a count of ten or more. The rearrangement joins TRBV11-3 to TRBJ2-1; D is possibly TRBD1 (7 bases). The CDR3 spans 13 residues. Per germline, CDR1 SGHNT and CDR2 YENEEA. V was clipped by 1 base and J by 13 bases, with 14 bases between them. The CDR3 is CASSLVAGQKQFF. CDR3 coding DNA: TGTGCCAGCAGCTTAGTGGCGGGACAGAAACAGTTCTTC.

The table lists this clonotype with many counts. The chain uses TRBV6-1 and TRBJ1-4, with 7 bases matching TRBD1. V was clipped by 4 bases and J by 14 bases; unmatched bases: 19. The CDR3 extends over 16 amino acids. Germline assignment: CDR1 MNHNS and CDR2 SASEGT. As DNA, the CDR3 is TGTGCCAGCAGTGCACCCGGGACAGTACTAATGAAAAGGCTGTTTTTT. Amino acid sequence: CASSAPGTVLMKRLFF.

A note on this clonotype: Compared with germline, one end of the junction differs, possibly owing to a read error. The chain recombines TRBV20-1 with TRBJ2-2; 8 bases match TRBD1. This CDR3 has 13 amino acids. The germline gives CDR1 DFQATT, CDR2 SNEGSKA (reference sequence). CDR3 protein: CSAGDRNAGELFF. The CDR3, as DNA: TGCAGTGCTGGGGACAGGAACGCCGGGGAGCTGTTTTTT.

J is TRBJ2-1 and V is TRBV10-1, with D possibly called TRBD1 or TRBD2 (5 bases each). From germline, CDR1 is WNHNN and CDR2 SYGVQD (reference sequence). Trimming stripped 7 bases from V and 5 bases from J, with 9 bases between. The CDR3 is made up of 12 amino acids. The DNA for the CDR3 is TGCGCCAGCACGGGGCGGGACAATGAGCAGTTCTTC. Translated: CASTGRDNEQFF.

The chain employs TRBV6-6 and TRBJ1-5; D not resolved. The CDR3 spans 13 residues. Between the trimmed V and J ends, which lost 2 bases and 4 bases, there was a span of 6 bases. In germline, CDR1 is MNHNY, CDR2 SVGAGI (reference sequence). CDR3 loop: CASSYALNQPQHF. CDR3 nucleotides: TGTGCCAGCAGTTACGCACTTAATCAGCCCCAGCATTTT.

This clonotype was recorded at least ten times. V gene TRBV15 combines with J gene TRBJ2-2; 8 bases map to TRBD1. The ends lost 5 bases at V and 3 bases at J; junction bases unmatched: 8. Per germline, CDR1 LNHNV and CDR2 YYDKDF (reference sequence). The CDR3 length is 16 residues. The CDR3 nucleotides are TGTGCCACCAGCGTTAGGACAGGGATGGACACCGGGGAGCTGTTTTTT. Amino acids: CATSVRTGMDTGELFF. The entire variable domain, with the rest obtained from reference TRBV15 and TRBJ2-2, is as follows: DAMVIQNPRYQVTQFGKPVTLSCSQTLNHNVMYWYQQKSSQAPKLLFHYYDKDFNNEADTPDNFQSRRPNTSFCFLDIRSPGLGDTAMYLCATSVRTGMDTGELFFGEGSRLTVL.

The gene calls are TRBV20-1 and TRBJ2-1; the D is unclear. V shed 5 bases and J shed 14 bases, with 19 bases lying between them. The CDR3 contains 12 residues. Germline-derived CDR1 and CDR2 are DFQATT and SNEGSKA (reference sequence). DNA of the CDR3: TGCAGTGCTGGCGTGGGGTACTCTGCCAAGTTCTTC. The encoded protein is CSAGVGYSAKFF.

This clonotype was seen more than once but under ten times. The chain combines TRBV4-3 with TRBJ2-1; 12 nucleotides line up with TRBD2. The CDR3 sequence is 16 residues long. Trimming cost V 5 bases and J 5 bases; bases outside gene matches: 7. In germline, CDR1 is LGHNA, CDR2 YSLEER. This CDR3 is CASSGILAGGNNEQFF. DNA for the CDR3: TGCGCCAGCAGCGGAATTCTAGCGGGAGGGAACAATGAGCAGTTCTTC.

This clonotype came up a few times. The chain combines TRBV2 with TRBJ2-1; D might be TRBD1 (5 bases). CDR3 length equals 14 residues. The germline V and J ends were trimmed by 6 bases and 4 bases, with 13 bases remaining between them. The germline V gene has CDR1 SNHLY and CDR2 FYNNEI. The CDR3 protein is CASSDTGPYNEQFF. The CDR3 region has the DNA TGTGCCAGCAGCGACACAGGACCATACAATGAGCAGTTCTTC.

This clonotype was picked up a small number of times. The chain is built from TRBV3-1 and TRBJ1-1; D is ambiguous. The germline V gene has CDR1 LGHDT and CDR2 YNNKEL (reference sequence). This CDR3 has 14 residues. V was clipped by 0 bases and J by 3 bases, with 8 bases between them. CDR3 nucleotides: TGTGCCAGCAGCCAAGAGAGGGTACACACTGAAGCTTTCTTT. Residues: CASSQERVHTEAFF.

This clonotype appeared many times. The gene calls are TRBV2 and TRBJ2-2; weak D call: TRBD2 (7 bases). The CDR3 is 13 residues long. CDR1 and CDR2 from the germline V gene are SNHLY and FYNNEI. The V end lost 8 bases, the J end lost 5 bases, and 12 bases lay between the germline ends. The CDR3 reads CASEQGGTGELFF. The CDR3 DNA reads as TGTGCCAGCGAACAGGGAGGGACCGGGGAGCTGTTTTTT. Together with reference TRBV2 and TRBJ2-2, the CDR3 gives the full variable domain: EPEVTQTPSHQVTQMGQEVILRCVPISNHLYFYWYRQILGQKVEFLVSFYNNEISEKSEIFDDQFSVERPDGSNFTLKIRSTKLEDSAMYFCASEQGGTGELFFGEGSRLTVL.

The V gene is TRBV29-1, the J gene TRBJ2-4; D unclear. The CDR3 runs to 13 residues. Trimming cost V 5 bases and J 6 bases, with 14 bases left between them. CDR1 is SQVTM, CDR2 ANQGSEA, per germline. CDR3 region: CSVLAPLVNIQYF. CDR3 bases: TGCAGCGTTTTAGCCCCTTTGGTAAACATTCAGTACTTC.

This clonotype was observed a few times. The V and J genes are TRBV9 and TRBJ2-3; 12 positions agree with TRBD2. V trimming: 4 bases; J trimming: 4 bases; junction bases outside the gene matches: 4. CDR1 SGDLS and CDR2 YYNGEE come from the germline V gene. The CDR3 consists of 15 residues. The CDR3 bases are TGTGCCAGCAGCCCCCGACTAGCGGGAGCAGATACGCAGTATTTT. Protein: CASSPRLAGADTQYF.

This clonotype appeared many times. The chain joins TRBV12-3 or TRBV12-4 to TRBJ2-1; no definite D call. The V end lost 6 bases, the J end lost 10 bases, and 10 bases lay between the germline ends. This CDR3 region has 11 residues. CDR3 loop: CASSPLGEQFF. The CDR3 nucleotides are TGTGCCAGCAGCCCCCTGGGGGAGCAGTTCTTC.

This clonotype was found a few times. The chain is built from TRBV12-5 and TRBJ2-1, with TRBD2 as a possible D gene (5 bases). The CDR3 covers 14 residues. Trimming took off 1 base at V and 4 bases at J, with 8 bases between the two ends. Germline loops: CDR1 LGHNT, CDR2 FRNRAP. The CDR3 coding sequence is TGTGCTAGTGGTTTGGGTGGACTTTACAATGAGCAGTTCTTC. Amino acid sequence: CASGLGGLYNEQFF.

This clonotype has just a few counts. The chain recombines TRBV6-2 or TRBV6-3 with TRBJ2-3; D unresolved. The CDR3 is made up of 12 amino acids. Germline CDR1 MNHEY, CDR2 SVGEGT. Between the trimmed V and J ends, which lost 2 bases and 5 bases, there was a span of 5 bases. CDR3 protein: CASSYVGDTQYF. Here the CDR3 DNA reads TGTGCCAGCAGTTACGTCGGAGATACGCAGTATTTT.

Only a few counts were recorded for this clonotype. The chain couples TRBV5-1 to TRBJ1-2, with D hard to call. Germline V gives CDR1 SGHRS, CDR2 YFSETQ. CDR3 length: 12 amino acids. V gave up 0 bases and J gave up 3 bases, with 3 bases separating them. This CDR3 reads CASSLEDYGYTF. The CDR3, as DNA: TGCGCCAGCAGCTTGGAAGACTATGGCTACACCTTC.

The chain joins TRBV15 to TRBJ2-7, with a tentative D call TRBD1 (6 bases). This CDR3 contains 16 residues. The germline V gene encodes CDR1 LNHNV and CDR2 YYDKDF (reference sequence). The germline V and J ends were trimmed by 0 bases and 5 bases, with 17 bases remaining between them. The CDR3 protein is CATSRDRVLRGNEQYF. CDR3 coding DNA: TGTGCCACCAGCAGAGATCGGGTCCTCAGGGGCAACGAGCAGTACTTC. Full variable domain (remainder filled in from reference TRBV15 and TRBJ2-7): DAMVIQNPRYQVTQFGKPVTLSCSQTLNHNVMYWYQQKSSQAPKLLFHYYDKDFNNEADTPDNFQSRRPNTSFCFLDIRSPGLGDTAMYLCATSRDRVLRGNEQYFGPGTRLTVT.

The V call is TRBV10-1, the J call TRBJ2-5, with D perhaps matching TRBD2 (6 bases). The germline CDR1 and CDR2 sequences are WNHNN and SYGVQD (reference sequence). Trimming left V 11 bases short and J 1 base short, with 14 bases between. The CDR3 has 13 amino acids. This CDR3 is CAGKAGPQETQYF. CDR3 coding DNA: TGCGCCGGAAAAGCGGGCCCCCAAGAGACCCAGTACTTC.

The chain uses TRBV6-6 and TRBJ2-7, with 7 nucleotides matching TRBD1. With 6 bases clipped from V and 3 bases from J, the junction kept 8 bases outside the gene matches. Germline values: CDR1 MNHNY, CDR2 SVGAGI (reference sequence). The CDR3 loop spans 14 amino acids. The DNA for the CDR3 is TGTGCCAGCAGACCTGGACAGGACCGCTACGAGCAGTACTTC. Amino acids: CASRPGQDRYEQYF.